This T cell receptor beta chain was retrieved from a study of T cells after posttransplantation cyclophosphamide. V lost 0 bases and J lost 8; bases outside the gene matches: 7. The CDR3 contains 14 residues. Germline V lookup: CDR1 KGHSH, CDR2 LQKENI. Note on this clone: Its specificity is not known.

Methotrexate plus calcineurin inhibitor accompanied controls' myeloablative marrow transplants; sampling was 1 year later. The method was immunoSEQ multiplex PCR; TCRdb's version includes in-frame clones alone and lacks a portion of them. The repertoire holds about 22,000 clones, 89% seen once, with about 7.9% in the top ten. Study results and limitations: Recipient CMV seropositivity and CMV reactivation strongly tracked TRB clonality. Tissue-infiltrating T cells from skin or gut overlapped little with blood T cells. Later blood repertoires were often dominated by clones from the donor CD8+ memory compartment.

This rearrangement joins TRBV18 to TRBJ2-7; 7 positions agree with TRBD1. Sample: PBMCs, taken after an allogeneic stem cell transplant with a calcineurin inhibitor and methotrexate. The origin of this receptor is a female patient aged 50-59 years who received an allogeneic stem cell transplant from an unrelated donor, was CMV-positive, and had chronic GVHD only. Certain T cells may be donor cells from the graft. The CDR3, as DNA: TGTGCCAGCTCACCACCGACAGGGCACATTCAGCAGTACTTC. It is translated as CASSPPTGHIQQYF.